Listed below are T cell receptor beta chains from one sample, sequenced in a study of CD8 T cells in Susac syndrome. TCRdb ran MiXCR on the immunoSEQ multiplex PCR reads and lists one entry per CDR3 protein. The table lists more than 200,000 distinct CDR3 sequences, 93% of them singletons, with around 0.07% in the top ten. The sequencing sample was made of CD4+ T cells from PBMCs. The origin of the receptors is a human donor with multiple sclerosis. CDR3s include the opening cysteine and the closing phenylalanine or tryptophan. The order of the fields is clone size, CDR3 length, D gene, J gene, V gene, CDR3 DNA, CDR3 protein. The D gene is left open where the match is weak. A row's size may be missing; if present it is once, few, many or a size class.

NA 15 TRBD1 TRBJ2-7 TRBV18 TGTGCCAGCTCAATACCGGGACAGGGATCCCACGAGCAGTACTTC CASSIPGQGSHEQYF
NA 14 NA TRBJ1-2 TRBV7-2 TGTGCCAGCAGCGTCAGAACAGGCACCTCTGGCTACACCTTC CASSVRTGTSGYTF
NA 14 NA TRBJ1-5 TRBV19 TGTGCCAGTACGGGGCAGGGGTTAATCCAGCCCCAGCATTTT CASTGQGLIQPQHF
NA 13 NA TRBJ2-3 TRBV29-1 TGCAGCGTTCAGGGGGGGGGCACAGATACGCAGTATTTT CSVQGGGTDTQYF
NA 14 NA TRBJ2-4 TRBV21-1 TGTGCCAGCAGCCAAAGGGAGGCCAAAAACATTCAGTACTTC CASSQREAKNIQYF
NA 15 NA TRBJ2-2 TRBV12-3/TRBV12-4 TGTGCCAGCAGTTTCGCACAGGGAGGGACCGGGGAGCTGTTTTTT CASSFAQGGTGELFF
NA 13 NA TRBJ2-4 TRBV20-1 TGCAGTGCTAGCGGGAGTGGCAAAAACATTCAGTACTTC CSASGSGKNIQYF
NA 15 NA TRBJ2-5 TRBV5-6 TGTGCCAGCAGCCCATGGACCCCTATGGAAGAGACCCAGTACTTC CASSPWTPMEETQYF
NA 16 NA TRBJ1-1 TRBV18 TGTGCCAGCTCACCATCCGGGCGGATCATGAACACTGAAGCTTTCTTT CASSPSGRIMNTEAFF
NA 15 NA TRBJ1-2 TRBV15 TGTGCCACCAGCACGGCTGCGCAAGCTAACTATGGCTACACCTTC CATSTAAQANYGYTF
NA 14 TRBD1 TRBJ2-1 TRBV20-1 TGCAGTGCTAGAGTCCCAGGGGGAGACAATGAGCAGTTCTTC CSARVPGGDNEQFF
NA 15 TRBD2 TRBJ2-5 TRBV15 TGTGCCACCAGCAGAGATAGACTAGCCCAAGAGACCCAGTACTTC CATSRDRLAQETQYF
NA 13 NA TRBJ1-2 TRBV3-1 TGTGCCAGCAGCCAAGATGGGGCGCGGGGCTACACCTTC CASSQDGARGYTF
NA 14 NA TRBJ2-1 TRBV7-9 TGTGCCAGCAGCTTAGCGGGGCAGAACAATGAGCAGTTCTTC CASSLAGQNNEQFF
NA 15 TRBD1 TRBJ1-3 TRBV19 TGTGCCAGTAGTACCCGACAGGGCCCTGGAAACACCATATATTTT CASSTRQGPGNTIYF
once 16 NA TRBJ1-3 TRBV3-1 TGTGCCAGCAGCTCCGTTGGCGGGGACTCTGAAAACACCATATATTTT CASSSVGGDSENTIYF
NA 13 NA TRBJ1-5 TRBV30 TGTGCCTGGGGGGTTTTGGGCAATCAGCCCCAGCATTTT CAWGVLGNQPQHF
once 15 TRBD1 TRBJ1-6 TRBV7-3 TGTGCCAGCAGCTTAGAAGGACAGGGTCGATCACCCCTCCACTTT CASSLEGQGRSPLHF
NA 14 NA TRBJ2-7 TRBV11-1 TGTGCCAGCAGCTTATTACAGGGAACCTACGAGCAGTACTTC CASSLLQGTYEQYF
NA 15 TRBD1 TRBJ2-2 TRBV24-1 TGTGCCACCGCATGGACAGGGCCGAACACCGGGGAGCTGTTTTTT CATAWTGPNTGELFF
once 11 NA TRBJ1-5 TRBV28 TGTGCCAGCGGGAAAGTGGCGCCCCAGCATTTT CASGKVAPQHF
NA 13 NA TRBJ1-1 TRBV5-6 TGTGCCAGCAGATACGGCCAGAACACTGAAGCTTTCTTT CASRYGQNTEAFF
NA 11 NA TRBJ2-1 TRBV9 TGTGCCAGCAGCGTAGGCCCGGAGCAGTTCTTC CASSVGPEQFF
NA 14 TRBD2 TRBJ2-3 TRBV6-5 TGTGCCAGCAGCCTCGGGGGGGGCAGAGATACGCAGTATTTT CASSLGGGRDTQYF
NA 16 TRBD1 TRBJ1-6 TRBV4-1 TGCGCCAGCAGCCAGGACACTCAGGGGGCTTACTCACCCCTCCACTTT CASSQDTQGAYSPLHF
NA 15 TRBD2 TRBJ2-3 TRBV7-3 TGTGCCAGCAGCCGCGGGGACTACGGCACAGATACGCAGTATTTT CASSRGDYGTDTQYF
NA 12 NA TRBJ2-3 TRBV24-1 TGTGCCACCAGTGATCCCCCAGATACGCAGTATTTT CATSDPPDTQYF
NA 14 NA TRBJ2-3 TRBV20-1 TGCAGTGCTAGAGTACAGCCTAGCACAGATACGCAGTATTTT CSARVQPSTDTQYF
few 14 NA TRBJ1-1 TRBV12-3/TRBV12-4 TGTGCCAGCAGTTTTTCCGGGCGCGGCACTGAAGCTTTCTTT CASSFSGRGTEAFF
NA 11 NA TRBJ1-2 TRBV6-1 TGTGCCAGCAGTGAAGCATCGAGCTACACCTTC CASSEASSYTF
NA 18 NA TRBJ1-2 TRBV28 TGTGCCAGCAGTTTAGGGCCCTGGGGGACAAGCACTAACTATGGCTACACCTTC CASSLGPWGTSTNYGYTF
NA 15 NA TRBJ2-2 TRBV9 TGTGCCAGCAGCGTAGGGCATAGAAACACCGGGGAGCTGTTTTTT CASSVGHRNTGELFF
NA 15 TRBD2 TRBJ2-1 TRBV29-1 TGCAGCGTGACCTCCGGGACTAGCGGGAACAATGAGCAGTTCTTC CSVTSGTSGNNEQFF
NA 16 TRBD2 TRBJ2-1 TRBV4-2 TGTGCCAGCAGCCAAGATCGACTAGCGGGAAACAATGAGCAGTTCTTC CASSQDRLAGNNEQFF
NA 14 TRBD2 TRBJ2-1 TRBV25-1 TGTGCCAGCGTCTCGACTAGCGGTTACAATGAGCAGTTCTTC CASVSTSGYNEQFF
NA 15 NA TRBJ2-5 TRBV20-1 TGCAGTGCCCTAAGGGACGGTAGAACGCAAGAGACCCAGTACTTC CSALRDGRTQETQYF